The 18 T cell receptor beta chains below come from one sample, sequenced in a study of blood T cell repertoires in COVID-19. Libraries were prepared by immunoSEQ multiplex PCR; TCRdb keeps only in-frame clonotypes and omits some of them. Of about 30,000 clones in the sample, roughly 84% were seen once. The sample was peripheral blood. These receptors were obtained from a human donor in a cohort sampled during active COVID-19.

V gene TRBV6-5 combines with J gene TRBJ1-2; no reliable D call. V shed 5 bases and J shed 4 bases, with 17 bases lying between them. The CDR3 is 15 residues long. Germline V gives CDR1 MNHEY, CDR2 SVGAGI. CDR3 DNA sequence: TGTGCCAGCAGTCCTCGCGAGGGTCCCATCTATGGCTACACCTTC. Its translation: CASSPREGPIYGYTF.

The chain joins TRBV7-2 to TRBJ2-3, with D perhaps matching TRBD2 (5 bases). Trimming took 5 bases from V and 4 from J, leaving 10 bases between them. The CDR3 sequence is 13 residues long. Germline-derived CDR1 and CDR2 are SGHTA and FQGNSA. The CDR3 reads CASSRSAADTQYF. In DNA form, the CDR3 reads TGTGCCAGCAGCCGGTCAGCGGCAGATACGCAGTATTTT.

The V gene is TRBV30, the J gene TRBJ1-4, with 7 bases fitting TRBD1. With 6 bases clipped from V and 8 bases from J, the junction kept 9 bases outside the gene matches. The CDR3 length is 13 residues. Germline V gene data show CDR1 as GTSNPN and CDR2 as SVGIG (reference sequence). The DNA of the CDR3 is TGTGCCTGCTCAGGGGGTAGCAGCGAAAAACTGTTTTTT. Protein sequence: CACSGGSSEKLFF.

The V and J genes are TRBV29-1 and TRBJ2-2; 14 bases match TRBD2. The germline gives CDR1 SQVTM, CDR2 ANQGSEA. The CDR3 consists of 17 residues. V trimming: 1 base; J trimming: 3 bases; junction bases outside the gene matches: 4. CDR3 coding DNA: TGCAGCGTTGAAGGACTAGCGGGAGGGCTGGACACCGGGGAGCTGTTTTTT. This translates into CSVEGLAGGLDTGELFF.

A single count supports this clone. DNA for the CDR3: TGTGCCAGCAGTCCCTGGACTAGCGGGAGCGATGAGCAGTTCTTC. Its translation: CASSPWTSGSDEQFF. The chain uses TRBV27 and TRBJ2-1; 13 positions match TRBD2. The CDR3 runs to 15 residues. V lost 5 bases to trimming and J lost 8 bases; unmatched junction nucleotides: 6. Germline V gene data show CDR1 as MNHEY and CDR2 as SMNVEV (reference sequence).

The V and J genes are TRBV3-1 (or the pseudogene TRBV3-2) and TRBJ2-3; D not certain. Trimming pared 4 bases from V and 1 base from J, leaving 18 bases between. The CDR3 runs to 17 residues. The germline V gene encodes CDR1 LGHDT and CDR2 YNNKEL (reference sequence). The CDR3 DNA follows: TGTGCCAGCAGCCTCCGAGCGCCCGTACCGGGCACAGATACGCAGTATTTT. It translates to CASSLRAPVPGTDTQYF.

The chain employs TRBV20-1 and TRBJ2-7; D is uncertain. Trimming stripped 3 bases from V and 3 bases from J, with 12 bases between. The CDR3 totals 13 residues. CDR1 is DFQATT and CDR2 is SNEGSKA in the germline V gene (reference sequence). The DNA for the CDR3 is TGCAGTGCTAGTGGCCAGGAATTCTACGAGCAGTACTTC. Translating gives CSASGQEFYEQYF.

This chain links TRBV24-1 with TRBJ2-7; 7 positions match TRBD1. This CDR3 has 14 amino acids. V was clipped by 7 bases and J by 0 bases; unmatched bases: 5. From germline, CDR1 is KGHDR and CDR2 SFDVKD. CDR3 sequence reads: CATSLTGSSYEQYF. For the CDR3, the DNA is TGTGCCACCAGCCTGACAGGGAGCTCCTACGAGCAGTACTTC.

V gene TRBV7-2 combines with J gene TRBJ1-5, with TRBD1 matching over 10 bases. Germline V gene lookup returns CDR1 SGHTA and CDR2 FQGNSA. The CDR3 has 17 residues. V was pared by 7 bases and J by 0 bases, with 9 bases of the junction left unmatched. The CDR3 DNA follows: TGTGCCAGCATCTCTGGGACAGGGGTCGATAGCAATCAGCCCCAGCATTTT. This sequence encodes CASISGTGVDSNQPQHF. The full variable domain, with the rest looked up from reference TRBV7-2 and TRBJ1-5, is GAGVSQSPSNKVTEKGKDVELRCDPISGHTALYWYRQSLGQGLEFLIYFQGNSAPDKSGLPSDRFSAERTGGSVSTLTIQRTQQEDSAVYLCASISGTGVDSNQPQHFGDGTRLSIL.

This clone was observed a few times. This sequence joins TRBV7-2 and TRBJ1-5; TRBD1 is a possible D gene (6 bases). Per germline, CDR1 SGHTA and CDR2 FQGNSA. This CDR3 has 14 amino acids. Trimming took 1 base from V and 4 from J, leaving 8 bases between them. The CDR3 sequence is CASSLGTVNQPQHF. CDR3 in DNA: TGTGCCAGCAGCTTAGGGACAGTGAATCAGCCCCAGCATTTT. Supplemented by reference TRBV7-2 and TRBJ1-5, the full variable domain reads GAGVSQSPSNKVTEKGKDVELRCDPISGHTALYWYRQSLGQGLEFLIYFQGNSAPDKSGLPSDRFSAERTGGSVSTLTIQRTQQEDSAVYLCASSLGTVNQPQHFGDGTRLSIL.

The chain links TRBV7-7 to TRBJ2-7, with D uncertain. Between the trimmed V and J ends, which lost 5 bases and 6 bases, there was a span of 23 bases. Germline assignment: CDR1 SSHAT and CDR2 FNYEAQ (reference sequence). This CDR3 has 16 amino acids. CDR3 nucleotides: TGTGCCAGCAGCCCACAACCGGGTCAGCCACTCTCCGAGCAGTACTTC. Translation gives CASSPQPGQPLSEQYF.

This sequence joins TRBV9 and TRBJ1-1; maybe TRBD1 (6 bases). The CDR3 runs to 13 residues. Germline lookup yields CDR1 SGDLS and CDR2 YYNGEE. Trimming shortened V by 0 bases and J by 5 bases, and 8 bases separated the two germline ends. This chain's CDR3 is CASSVAGATEAFF. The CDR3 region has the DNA TGTGCCAGCAGCGTAGCAGGGGCGACTGAAGCTTTCTTT. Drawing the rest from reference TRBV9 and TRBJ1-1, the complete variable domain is DSGVTQTPKHLITATGQRVTLRCSPRSGDLSVYWYQQSLDQGLQFLIQYYNGEERAKGNILERFSAQQFPDLHSELNLSSLELGDSALYFCASSVAGATEAFFGQGTRLTVV.

This chain's CDR3 is CASSSGQSYEQYF. In DNA, the CDR3 is TGTGCCAGCAGCTCGGGACAGTCCTACGAGCAGTACTTC. The rearrangement uses TRBV7-9 and TRBJ2-7, with 7 bases that match TRBD1. Germline CDR1 reads SEHNR; CDR2 reads FQNEAQ (reference sequence). V was pared by 4 bases and J by 1 base, with 1 base of the junction left unmatched. The CDR3 length is 13 residues.

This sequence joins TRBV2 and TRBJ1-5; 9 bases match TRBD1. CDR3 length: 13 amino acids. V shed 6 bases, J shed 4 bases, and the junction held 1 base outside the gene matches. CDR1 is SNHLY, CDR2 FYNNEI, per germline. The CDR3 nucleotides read TGTGCCAGCAGGGACAGGGGAAATCAGCCCCAGCATTTT. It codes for CASRDRGNQPQHF.

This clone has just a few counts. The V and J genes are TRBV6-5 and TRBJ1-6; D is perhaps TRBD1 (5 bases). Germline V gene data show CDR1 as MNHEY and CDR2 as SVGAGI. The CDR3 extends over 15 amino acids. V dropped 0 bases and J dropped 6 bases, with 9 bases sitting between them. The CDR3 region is CASSYSQGSNSPLHF. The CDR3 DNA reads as TGTGCCAGCAGTTACTCGCAGGGCTCTAATTCACCCCTCCACTTT.

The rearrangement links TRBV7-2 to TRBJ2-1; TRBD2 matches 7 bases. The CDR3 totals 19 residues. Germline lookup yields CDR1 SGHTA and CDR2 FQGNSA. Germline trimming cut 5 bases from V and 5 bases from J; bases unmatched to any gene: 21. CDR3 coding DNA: TGTGCCAGCAGCCTTAGGATGGGTATGGCGGGGGTAGGGGACAATGAGCAGTTCTTC. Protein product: CASSLRMGMAGVGDNEQFF.

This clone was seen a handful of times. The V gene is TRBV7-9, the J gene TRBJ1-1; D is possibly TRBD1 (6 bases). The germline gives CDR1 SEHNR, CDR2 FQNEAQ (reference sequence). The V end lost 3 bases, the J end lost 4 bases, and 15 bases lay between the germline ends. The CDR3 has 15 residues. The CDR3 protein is CASSFIVDSLTEAFF. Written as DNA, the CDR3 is TGTGCCAGCAGCTTCATCGTGGACAGCCTCACTGAAGCTTTCTTT.

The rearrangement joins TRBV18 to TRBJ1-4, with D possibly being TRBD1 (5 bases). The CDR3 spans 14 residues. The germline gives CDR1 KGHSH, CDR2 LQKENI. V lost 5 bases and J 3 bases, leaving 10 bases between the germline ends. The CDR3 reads CASSSQGSNEKLFF. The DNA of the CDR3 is TGTGCCAGCTCATCTCAGGGATCTAATGAAAAACTGTTTTTT. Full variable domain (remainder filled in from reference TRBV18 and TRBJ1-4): NAGVMQNPRHLVRRRGQEARLRCSPMKGHSHVYWYRQLPEEGLKFMVYLQKENIIDESGMPKERFSAEFPKEGPSILRIQQVVRGDSAAYFCASSSQGSNEKLFFGSGTQLSVL.